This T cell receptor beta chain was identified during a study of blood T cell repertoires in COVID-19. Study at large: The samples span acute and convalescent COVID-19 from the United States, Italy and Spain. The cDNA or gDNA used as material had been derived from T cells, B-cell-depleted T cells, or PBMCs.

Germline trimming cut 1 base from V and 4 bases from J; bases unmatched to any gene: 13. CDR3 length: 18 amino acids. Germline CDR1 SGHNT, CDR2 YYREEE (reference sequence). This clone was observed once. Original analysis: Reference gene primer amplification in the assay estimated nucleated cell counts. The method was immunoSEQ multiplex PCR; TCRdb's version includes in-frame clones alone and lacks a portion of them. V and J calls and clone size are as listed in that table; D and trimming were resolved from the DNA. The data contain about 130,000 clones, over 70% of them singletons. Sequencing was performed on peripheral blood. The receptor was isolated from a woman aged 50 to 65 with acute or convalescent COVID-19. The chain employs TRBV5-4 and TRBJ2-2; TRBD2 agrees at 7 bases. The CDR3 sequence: CASSLFRGGAGATGELFF. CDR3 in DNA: TGTGCCAGCAGCTTGTTTAGGGGCGGGGCGGGAGCCACCGGGGAGCTGTTTTTT.